This TCR beta chain appears in the sequencing data of a study of neurological immune-mediated disorders. Germline assignment: CDR1 MDHEN and CDR2 SYDVKM. The germline V and J ends were trimmed by 2 bases and 5 bases, with 10 bases remaining between them. The CDR3 sequence is 14 residues long. This clonotype was recorded at least ten times. Documented time point: longitudinal time-point 2. 2 million unsorted PBMCs were stored in RNAlater at -80 °C before RNA extraction. From the 5' RACE reads, TCRdb called clonotypes with MiXCR, one entry per CDR3 protein. The table has tens of thousands of distinct CDR3 sequences, roughly 10% seen once.

The rearrangement links TRBV28 to TRBJ1-5, with a tentative D call TRBD1 (6 bases). Material: PBMCs. This clonotype originated in a man aged 25-40 years in good health. CDR3 residues: CASSLPRGDQPQHF. The DNA for the CDR3 is TGTGCCAGCAGTTTACCCAGGGGTGATCAGCCCCAGCATTTT.